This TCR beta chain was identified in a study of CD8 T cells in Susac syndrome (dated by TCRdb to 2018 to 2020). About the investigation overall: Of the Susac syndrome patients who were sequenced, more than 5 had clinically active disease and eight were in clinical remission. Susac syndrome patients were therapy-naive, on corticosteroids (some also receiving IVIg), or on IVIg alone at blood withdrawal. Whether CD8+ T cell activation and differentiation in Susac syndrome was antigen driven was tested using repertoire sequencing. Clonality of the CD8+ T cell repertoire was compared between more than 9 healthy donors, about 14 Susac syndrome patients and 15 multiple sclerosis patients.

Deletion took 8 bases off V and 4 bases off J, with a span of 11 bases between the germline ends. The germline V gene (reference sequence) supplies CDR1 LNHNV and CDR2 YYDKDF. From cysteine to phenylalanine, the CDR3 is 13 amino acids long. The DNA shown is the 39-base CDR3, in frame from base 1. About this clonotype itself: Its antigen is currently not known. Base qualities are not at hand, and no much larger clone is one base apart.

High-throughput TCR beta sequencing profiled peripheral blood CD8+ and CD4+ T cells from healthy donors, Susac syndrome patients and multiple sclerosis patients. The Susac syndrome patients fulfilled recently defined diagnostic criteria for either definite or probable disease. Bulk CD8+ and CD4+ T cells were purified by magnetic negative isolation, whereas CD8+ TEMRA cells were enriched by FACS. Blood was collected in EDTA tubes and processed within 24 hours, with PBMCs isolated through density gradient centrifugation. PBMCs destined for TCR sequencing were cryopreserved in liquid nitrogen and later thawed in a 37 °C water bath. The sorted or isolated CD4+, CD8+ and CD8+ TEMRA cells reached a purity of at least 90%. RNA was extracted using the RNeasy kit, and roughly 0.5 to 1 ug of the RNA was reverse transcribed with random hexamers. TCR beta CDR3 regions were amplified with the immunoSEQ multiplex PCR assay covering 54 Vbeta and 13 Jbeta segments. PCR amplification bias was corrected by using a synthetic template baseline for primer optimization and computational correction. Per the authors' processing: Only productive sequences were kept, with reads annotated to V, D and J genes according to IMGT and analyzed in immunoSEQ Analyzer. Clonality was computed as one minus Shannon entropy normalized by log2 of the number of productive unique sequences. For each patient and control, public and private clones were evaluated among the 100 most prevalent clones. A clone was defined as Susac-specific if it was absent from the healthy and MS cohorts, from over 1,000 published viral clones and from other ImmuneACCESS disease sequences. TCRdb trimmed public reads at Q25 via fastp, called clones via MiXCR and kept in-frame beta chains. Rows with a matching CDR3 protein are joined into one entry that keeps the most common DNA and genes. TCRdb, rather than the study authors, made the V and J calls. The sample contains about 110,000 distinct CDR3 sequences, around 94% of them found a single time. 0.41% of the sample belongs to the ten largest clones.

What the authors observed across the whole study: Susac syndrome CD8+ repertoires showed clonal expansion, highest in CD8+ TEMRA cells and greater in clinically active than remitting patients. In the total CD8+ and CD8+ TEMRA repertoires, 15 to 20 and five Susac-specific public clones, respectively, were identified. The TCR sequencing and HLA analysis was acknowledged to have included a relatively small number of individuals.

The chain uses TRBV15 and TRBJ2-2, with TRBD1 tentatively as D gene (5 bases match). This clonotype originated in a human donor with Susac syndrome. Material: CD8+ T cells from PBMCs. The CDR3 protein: CATSTRGTGELFF. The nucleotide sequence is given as TGTGCCACCTCGACAAGGGGCACCGGGGAGCTGTTTTTT. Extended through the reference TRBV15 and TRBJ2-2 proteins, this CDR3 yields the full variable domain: DAMVIQNPRYQVTQFGKPVTLSCSQTLNHNVMYWYQQKSSQAPKLLFHYYDKDFNNEADTPDNFQSRRPNTSFCFLDIRSPGLGDTAMYLCATSTRGTGELFFGEGSRLTVL.